One sample yielded the 9 T cell receptor beta chains listed below, sequenced in a study of blood T cell repertoires in COVID-19. The assay was immunoSEQ multiplex PCR, and TCRdb's table has in-frame clones only and misses some. The sample consists of roughly 100,000 clones, almost 90% of them appearing once. The material sequenced was peripheral blood. The receptor source for this set is a human donor in a cohort sampled during active COVID-19.

This clone appeared a few times. The rearrangement links TRBV29-1 to TRBJ1-3; D is uncertain. Germline lookup yields CDR1 SQVTM and CDR2 ANQGSEA. This CDR3 has 14 residues. V was trimmed by 7 bases and J by 1 base, leaving 14 bases between them. The CDR3 loop is CSALSPLSGNTIYF. For the CDR3, the DNA is TGCAGCGCCCTGAGTCCTTTGTCTGGAAACACCATATATTTT.

The genes are TRBV24-1 and TRBJ2-3; 10 bases align to TRBD2. The CDR3 runs 16 residues. Looked up from germline, CDR1 is KGHDR and CDR2 is SFDVKD. J lost 4 bases, V lost 5 bases, and 8 bases had no gene match. The CDR3 nucleotides read TGTGCCACCAGTGGCTATAGCGGGAGGATCCCAGATACGCAGTATTTT. It translates to CATSGYSGRIPDTQYF.

This chain uses TRBV15 with TRBJ1-1, with a weak D call TRBD1 (5 bases). V gave up 0 bases and J gave up 4 bases, with 12 bases separating them. This CDR3 is built from 15 residues. Germline V lookup: CDR1 LNHNV, CDR2 YYDKDF (reference sequence). CDR3 in DNA: TGTGCCACCAGCAGAGATAAGGGGTGGAGCACTGAAGCTTTCTTT. It translates to CATSRDKGWSTEAFF.

The gene calls are TRBV12-3 or TRBV12-4 and TRBJ1-5; D remains ambiguous. V was clipped by 5 bases and J by 1 base, with 6 bases between them. CDR3 length: 13 residues. The CDR3 reads CASSTLSNQPQHF. The CDR3 DNA reads as TGTGCCAGCAGTACTTTAAGCAATCAGCCCCAGCATTTT.

The chain carries TRBV10-3 and TRBJ1-2; possibly TRBD1 for D (5 bases). CDR1 and CDR2 (germline): ENHRY, SYGVKD. The CDR3 sequence is 14 residues long. V gave up 6 bases and J gave up 5 bases, with 16 bases separating them. The DNA for the CDR3 is TGTGCCATCAGAGGGACGGGGGATGGGTATGGCTACACCTTC. It translates to CAIRGTGDGYGYTF.

V usage is TRBV7-9 and J usage is TRBJ2-6; D may be TRBD1 (5 bases). The CDR3 is made up of 15 amino acids. V was cut by 2 bases and J by 2 bases, with 7 bases left in between. CDR1 and CDR2 (germline): SEHNR, FQNEAQ (reference sequence). CDR3: CASSLQGAGANVLTF. CDR3 nucleotide sequence: TGTGCCAGCAGCTTACAAGGGGCTGGGGCCAACGTCCTGACTTTC. The full variable domain, completed using reference TRBV7-9 and TRBJ2-6, is DTGVSQNPRHKITKRGQNVTFRCDPISEHNRLYWYRQTLGQGPEFLTYFQNEAQLEKSRLLSDRFSAERPKGSFSTLEIQRTEQGDSAMYLCASSLQGAGANVLTFGAGSRLTVL.

The chain couples TRBV7-2 to TRBJ2-3; TRBD1 is a possible D gene (7 bases). Between the trimmed V and J ends, which lost 4 bases and 2 bases, there was a span of 13 bases. Germline values: CDR1 SGHTA, CDR2 FQGNSA. The length of the CDR3 is 15 residues. The CDR3 region has the DNA TGTGCCAGCAGCTACCTCAGGGGGGACACAGATACGCAGTATTTT. Translation gives CASSYLRGDTDTQYF.

V usage is TRBV4-1 and J usage is TRBJ2-4; D possibly corresponds to TRBD2 (5 bases). This CDR3 comprises 14 residues. The ends were cut back, 7 bases at V and 6 bases at J, with 16 bases in the middle. Per the germline V gene, CDR1 is MGHRA and CDR2 is YSYEKL. DNA for the CDR3: TGCGCCAGCACCCTCCGAGACGGAGGAAACATTCAGTACTTC. It yields the protein CASTLRDGGNIQYF.

The V gene is TRBV19, the J gene TRBJ2-4, with a possible D match to TRBD1 (5 bases). V was cut by 7 bases and J by 7 bases, with 20 bases left in between. The germline V gene encodes CDR1 LNHDA and CDR2 SQIVND (reference sequence). This CDR3 has 15 amino acids. The CDR3 sequence: CASTLNQGSGNIQYF. The CDR3 DNA follows: TGTGCCAGTACCCTGAATCAGGGTAGTGGGAACATTCAGTACTTC.